The rows below give T cell receptor beta chains drawn from one sample of a study of blood T cell repertoires in COVID-19. The assay was immunoSEQ multiplex PCR, and TCRdb's table has in-frame clones only and misses some. The sample yields approximately 470,000 clones, about 85% seen once. The sample taken for sequencing was PBMCs or T cells enriched from blood (not recorded which). The receptors here all came from a woman aged 18 to 35 who had recovered from COVID-19. Each CDR3 is given with its conserved first and last residue. A D gene is named only where the DNA matches it firmly. Only some rows state a clone size, as once, few, many or a class for expanded clones.

>-|-|TRBJ1-3|TRBV27
TGTGCCAGCAGTTTTTCAGGGGTTAGGGACACCATATATTTT
CASSFSGVRDTIYF
>TRBD1|-|TRBJ1-1|TRBV10-3
TGTGCCATCAGTGAGGGTTACTTGGAGGGGGCCTCAAACACTGAAGCTTTCTTT
CAISEGYLEGASNTEAFF
>TRBD1|few|TRBJ1-6|TRBV12-3/TRBV12-4
TGTGCCAGCAGGATTACAGGGGATTCACCCCTCCACTTT
CASRITGDSPLHF
>-|-|TRBJ1-4|TRBV25-1
TGTGCCAGCAGTGAATGGATGGGGCAGGGGAGTGAAAAACTGTTTTTT
CASSEWMGQGSEKLFF
>-|-|TRBJ2-7|TRBV4-1
TGCGCCAGCAGCCACGGAGAAGGCTACGAGCAGTACTTC
CASSHGEGYEQYF
>-|-|TRBJ2-3|TRBV7-4
TGTGCCAGCAGCCCTGTGGTGGGGGGGCATGGAAATACGCAGTATTTT
CASSPVVGGHGNTQYF
>TRBD1|-|TRBJ2-2|TRBV7-9
TGTGCCAGCAGCCCACAAGACAGGGGGTCCGGGGAGCTGTTTTTT
CASSPQDRGSGELFF
>-|-|TRBJ2-5|TRBV7-2
TGTGCCAGCAGCCGCCAAGAGACCCAGTACTTC
CASSRQETQYF
>TRBD2|-|TRBJ2-7|TRBV5-5
TGTGCCAGCAGCTGGGGACTATCTAGCGGCTACGAGCAGTACTTC
CASSWGLSSGYEQYF
>-|-|TRBJ2-7|TRBV6-5
TGTGCCAGCAGTTACTCACAGTCCTACGAGCAGTACTTC
CASSYSQSYEQYF
>TRBD1|-|TRBJ2-7|TRBV6-5
TGTGCCAGCAGCGACAGGGACCGAAGCTCCTACGAGCAGTACTTC
CASSDRDRSSYEQYF
>TRBD1|-|TRBJ2-7|TRBV7-9
TGTGCCAGCAGCTTGGTAGACAGGGCCAACGAGCAGTACTTC
CASSLVDRANEQYF
>TRBD2|-|TRBJ2-7|TRBV5-1
TGCGCCAGCAGCTTCGGGACTAGCGGCGGCGGTGAGCAGTACTTC
CASSFGTSGGGEQYF
>TRBD2|-|TRBJ2-3|TRBV20-1
TGCAGTGCTAGTCCAGGGAGCGGGGTCTGGGGGGTGCAGTATTTT
CSASPGSGVWGVQYF
>-|-|TRBJ1-1|TRBV5-1
TGCGCCAGCAGCCCGAACAGGAAGGACACTGAAGCTTTCTTT
CASSPNRKDTEAFF
>TRBD1|-|TRBJ1-1|TRBV2
TGTGCCAGCAGTGCTACAGGGGTTCGTACGGCTTTCTTT
CASSATGVRTAFF
>TRBD1|-|TRBJ2-2|TRBV23-1
TGCGCCAGCAGTCAATCCCCCGGGACAGGGACTCCGAACACCGGGGAGCTGTTTTTT
CASSQSPGTGTPNTGELFF
>TRBD2|-|TRBJ2-3|TRBV30
TGTGCCTGGAGTGCAGCGGGGGGGCCGGGGAGAGATACGCAGTATTTT
CAWSAAGGPGRDTQYF
>TRBD1|-|TRBJ2-2|TRBV7-9
TGTGCCAGCAGCCTAACAGGGGGCGGCGGCGGGGAGCTGTTTTTT
CASSLTGGGGGELFF
>-|few|TRBJ1-2|TRBV5-1
TGCGCCAGCAGCTGGGCAGGGGATCAAGAGGGTGGCTACACCTTC
CASSWAGDQEGGYTF
>TRBD2|-|TRBJ2-1|TRBV18
TGTGCCAGCTCACCCGAGCGGGGGGGCTGGGATGAGCAGTTCTTC
CASSPERGGWDEQFF
>TRBD2|-|TRBJ2-1|TRBV2
TGTGCCAGCAAGCTAGCGGGGGGCAATGAGCAGTTCTTC
CASKLAGGNEQFF
>-|once|TRBJ1-2|TRBV6-2/TRBV6-3
TGTGCCAGCAGTTACTCTCGAGGAGGCCTTAACTATGGCTACACCTTC
CASSYSRGGLNYGYTF
>TRBD1|once|TRBJ2-1|TRBV29-1
TGCAGCGTTTCGGGACAGGGGAGGAATGAGCAGTTCTTC
CSVSGQGRNEQFF
>-|-|TRBJ1-5|TRBV30
TGTGCCTGGAGTGGGGACACCAATCAGCCCCAGCATTTT
CAWSGDTNQPQHF
>-|-|TRBJ1-1|TRBV5-1
TGCGCCAGCTCGCGAGGATCGGCGAACACTGAAGCTTTCTTT
CASSRGSANTEAFF
>-|few|TRBJ1-1|TRBV7-2
TGTGCCAGCAGCTCCCCGGACAACTTGAACACTGAAGCTTTCTTT
CASSSPDNLNTEAFF
>-|-|TRBJ1-4|TRBV2
TGTGCCAGCAGTGGTGGGCAGGGTAATGAAAAACTGTTTTTT
CASSGGQGNEKLFF
>TRBD1|-|TRBJ2-7|TRBV24-1
TGTGCCACCAGTGATAACAGGGGTACATCCTACGAGCAGTACTTC
CATSDNRGTSYEQYF
>-|-|TRBJ1-6|TRBV18
TGTGCCAGCTCACCACGAGGGACTGGTTCACCCCTCCACTTT
CASSPRGTGSPLHF
>-|-|TRBJ1-2|TRBV7-3
TGTGCCAGCAGCGTCCGACAGCCGACCCTTAACTATGGCTACACCTTC
CASSVRQPTLNYGYTF
>TRBD1|-|TRBJ1-3|TRBV5-5
TGTGCCAGCAGCCCTACTCTGACAGGGGATGTAATCATTGGAAACACCATATATTTT
CASSPTLTGDVIIGNTIYF
>-|few|TRBJ2-7|TRBV4-1
TGCGCCAGCAGCCAGGGACTGGGATACGAGCAGTACTTC
CASSQGLGYEQYF
>TRBD2|-|TRBJ2-3|TRBV7-9
TGTGCCAGCAGCTTAGGACTAGCGGGGGCCTTTAGCACAGATACGCAGTATTTT
CASSLGLAGAFSTDTQYF
>-|-|TRBJ1-1|TRBV2
TGTGCCAGCAGTGAAGTACTCCAGGGTGAAGCTTTCTTT
CASSEVLQGEAFF
>TRBD2|once|TRBJ2-2|TRBV4-1
TGCGCCAGCAGCCCTTCCGGGGGACTAGCGGGGGGGCCTTGGGACACCGGGGAGCTGTTTTTT
CASSPSGGLAGGPWDTGELFF
>-|-|TRBJ1-3|TRBV19
TGTGCCAGTTCCGAGCGGGCCTCTGGAAACACCATATATTTT
CASSERASGNTIYF
>-|-|TRBJ1-3|TRBV18
TGTGCCAGCTCCCTCCGAGAGGTCCTCAACTCTGGAAACACCATATATTTT
CASSLREVLNSGNTIYF
>-|-|TRBJ1-2|TRBV2
TGTGCCAGCAGTGCAGGGGCCAGGGATGGCTACACCTTC
CASSAGARDGYTF
>TRBD1|-|TRBJ2-6|TRBV18
TGTGCCAGCTCACTGGGACAGAGCTCTGGGGCCAACGTCCTGACTTTC
CASSLGQSSGANVLTF
>TRBD2|-|TRBJ2-3|TRBV6-5
TGTGCCACCCGGGGGGGCGGGACAGATACGCAGTATTTT
CATRGGGTDTQYF
>TRBD2|-|TRBJ2-1|TRBV30
TGTGCCTCAGCTAGCGGGGGCTACAATGAGCAGTTCTTC
CASASGGYNEQFF
>TRBD1|-|TRBJ1-5|TRBV6-6
TGTGCCAGCAGCTGGGACAGGGGGAGCAATCAGCCCCAGCATTTT
CASSWDRGSNQPQHF